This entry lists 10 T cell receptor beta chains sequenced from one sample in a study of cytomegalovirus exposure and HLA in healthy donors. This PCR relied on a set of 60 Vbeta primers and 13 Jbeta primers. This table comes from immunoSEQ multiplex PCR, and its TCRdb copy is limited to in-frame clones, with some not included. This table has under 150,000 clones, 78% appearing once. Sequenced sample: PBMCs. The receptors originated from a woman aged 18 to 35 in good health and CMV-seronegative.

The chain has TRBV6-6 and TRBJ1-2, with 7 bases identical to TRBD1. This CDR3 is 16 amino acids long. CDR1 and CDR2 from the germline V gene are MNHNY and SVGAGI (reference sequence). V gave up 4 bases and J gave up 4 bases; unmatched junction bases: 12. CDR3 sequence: CASSSFGQAILYGYTF. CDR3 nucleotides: TGTGCCAGCAGTTCTTTCGGACAGGCGATTCTCTATGGCTACACCTTC.

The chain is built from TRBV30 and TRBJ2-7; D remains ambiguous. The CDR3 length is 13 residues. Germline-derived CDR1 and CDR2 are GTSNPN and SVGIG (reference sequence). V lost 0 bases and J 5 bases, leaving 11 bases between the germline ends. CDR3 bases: TGTGCCTGGAGTGTACCCCCAGTCCACGAGCAGTACTTC. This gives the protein CAWSVPPVHEQYF. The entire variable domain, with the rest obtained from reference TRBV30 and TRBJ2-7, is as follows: SQTIHQWPATLVQPVGSPLSLECTVEGTSNPNLYWYRQAAGRGLQLLFYSVGIGQISSEVPQNLSASRPQDRQFILSSKKLLLSDSGFYLCAWSVPPVHEQYFGPGTRLTVT.

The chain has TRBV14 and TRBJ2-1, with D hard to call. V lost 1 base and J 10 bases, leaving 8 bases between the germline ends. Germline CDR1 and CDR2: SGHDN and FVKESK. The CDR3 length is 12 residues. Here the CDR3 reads CASSQVLGEQFF. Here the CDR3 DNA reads TGTGCCAGCAGCCAAGTGCTGGGCGAGCAGTTCTTC.

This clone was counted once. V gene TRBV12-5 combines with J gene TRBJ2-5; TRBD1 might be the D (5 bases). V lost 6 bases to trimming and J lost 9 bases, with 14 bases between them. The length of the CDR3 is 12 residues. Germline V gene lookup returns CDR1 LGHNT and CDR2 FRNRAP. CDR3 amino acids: CASGPDLGAQYF. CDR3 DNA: TGTGCTAGTGGCCCCGACCTAGGGGCCCAGTACTTC.

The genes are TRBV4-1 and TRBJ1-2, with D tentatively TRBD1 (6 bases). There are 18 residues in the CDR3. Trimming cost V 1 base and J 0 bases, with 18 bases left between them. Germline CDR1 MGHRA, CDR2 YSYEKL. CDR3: CASSQALGGHSPNYGYTF. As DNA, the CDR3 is TGCGCCAGCAGCCAAGCGTTAGGGGGACACTCCCCTAACTATGGCTACACCTTC.

CDR3 nucleotide sequence: TGCGCCAGCACCGTAGCGGGAGGCCTGGGGCAGTTCTTC. Its translation: CASTVAGGLGQFF. V gene TRBV5-1 combines with J gene TRBJ2-1; 10 nucleotides agree with TRBD2. The germline CDR1 and CDR2 sequences are SGHRS and YFSETQ. The CDR3 has 13 residues. J gave up 12 bases and V 6 bases, and 9 bases lay outside the gene matches. The whole variable domain, remainder taken from reference TRBV5-1 and TRBJ2-1, is KAGVTQTPRYLIKTRGQQVTLSCSPISGHRSVSWYQQTPGQGLQFLFEYFSETQRNKGNFPGRFSGRQFSNSRSEMNVSTLELGDSALYLCASTVAGGLGQFFGPGTRLTVL.

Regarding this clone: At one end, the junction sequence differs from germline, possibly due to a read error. The CDR3 DNA is TGCGTCAGCAGATACCCGGGACAGCACCCTCGCGGCTATGGCTACACCTTC. It specifies CVSRYPGQHPRGYGYTF. The rearrangement links TRBV10-1 to TRBJ1-2; 7 bases fit TRBD1. Germline V gene lookup returns CDR1 WNHNN and CDR2 SYGVQD (reference sequence). The CDR3 spans 17 residues.

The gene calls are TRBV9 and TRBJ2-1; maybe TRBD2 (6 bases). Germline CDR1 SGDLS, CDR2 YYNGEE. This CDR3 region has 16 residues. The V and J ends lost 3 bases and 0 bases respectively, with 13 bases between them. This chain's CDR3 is CASSEQAGLSYNEQFF. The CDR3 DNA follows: TGTGCCAGCAGCGAACAAGCGGGCCTCTCCTACAATGAGCAGTTCTTC.

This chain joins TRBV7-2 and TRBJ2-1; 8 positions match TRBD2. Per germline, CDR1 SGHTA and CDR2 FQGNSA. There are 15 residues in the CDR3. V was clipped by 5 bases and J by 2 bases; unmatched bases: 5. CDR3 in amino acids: CASSPIAGPYNEQFF. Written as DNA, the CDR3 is TGTGCCAGCAGCCCAATAGCGGGACCCTACAATGAGCAGTTCTTC. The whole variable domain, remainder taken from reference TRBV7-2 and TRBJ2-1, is GAGVSQSPSNKVTEKGKDVELRCDPISGHTALYWYRQSLGQGLEFLIYFQGNSAPDKSGLPSDRFSAERTGGSVSTLTIQRTQQEDSAVYLCASSPIAGPYNEQFFGPGTRLTVL.

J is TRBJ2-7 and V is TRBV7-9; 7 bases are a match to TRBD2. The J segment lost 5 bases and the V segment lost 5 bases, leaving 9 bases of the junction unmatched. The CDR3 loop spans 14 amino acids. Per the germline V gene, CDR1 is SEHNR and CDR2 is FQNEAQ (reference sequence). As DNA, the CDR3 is TGTGCCAGCAGCCGGGGGGTGGTTCGGGACGAGCAGTACTTC. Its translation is CASSRGVVRDEQYF. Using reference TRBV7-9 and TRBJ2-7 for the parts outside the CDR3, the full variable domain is DTGVSQNPRHKITKRGQNVTFRCDPISEHNRLYWYRQTLGQGPEFLTYFQNEAQLEKSRLLSDRFSAERPKGSFSTLEIQRTEQGDSAMYLCASSRGVVRDEQYFGPGTRLTVT.